This TCR beta chain was profiled in a study of T cell repertoires in cytomegalovirus infection. Study summary: HLA-B-restricted CMV epitopes that are well studied, plus recently identified HLA-C-restricted ones, were used by the study.

Trimming shortened V by 0 bases and J by 6 bases, and 10 bases separated the two germline ends. This CDR3 comprises 13 residues. Germline V gene sequence: CDR1 SGHNT, CDR2 YYREEE (reference sequence). Study results and limitations: The cumulative frequency of public TCR beta families distinguished individuals who carried CMV together with the relevant HLA.

In TCRdb, the reads were re-called with MiXCR into one record per CDR3 protein. The table lists 900,000 to 950,000 distinct CDR3 sequences, approximately 31% of them singletons. Turning to this clonotype: Its specificity is unknown.

The chain carries TRBV5-4 and TRBJ2-7, with D possibly matching TRBD1 (5 bases). Sequenced material: cultured CD8+ T cells from PBMCs, taken from culture after CMV antigen stimulation. The receptor was isolated from a human donor in good health (CMV status not recorded). Some clones in this sample may be carry-over from other donors' samples. CDR3 nucleotide sequence: TGTGCCAGCAGCTTGGAAGGGGCCAGCGAGCAGTACGTC. It encodes CASSLEGASEQYV.